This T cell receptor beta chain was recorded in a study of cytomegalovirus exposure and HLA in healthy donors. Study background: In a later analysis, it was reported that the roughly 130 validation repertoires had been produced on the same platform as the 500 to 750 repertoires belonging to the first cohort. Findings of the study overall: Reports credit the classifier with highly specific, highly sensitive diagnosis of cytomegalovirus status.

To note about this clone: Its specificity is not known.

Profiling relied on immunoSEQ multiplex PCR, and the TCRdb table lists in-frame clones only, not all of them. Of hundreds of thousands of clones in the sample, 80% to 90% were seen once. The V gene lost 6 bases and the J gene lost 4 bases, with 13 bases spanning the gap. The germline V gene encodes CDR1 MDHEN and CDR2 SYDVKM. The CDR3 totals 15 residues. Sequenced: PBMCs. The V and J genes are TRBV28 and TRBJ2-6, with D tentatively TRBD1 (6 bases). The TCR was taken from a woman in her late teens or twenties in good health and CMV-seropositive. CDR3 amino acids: CASRNRVGGANVLTF. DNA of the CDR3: TGTGCCAGCAGAAACAGGGTCGGGGGGGCCAACGTCCTGACTTTC.